This T cell receptor (beta chain) was recorded in a study of low-dose radiotherapy and immunotherapy resistance in tumors. Germline values: CDR1 MDHEN, CDR2 SYDVKM. The CDR3 length is 14 residues. Trimming at V came to 6 bases and at J to 4 bases, leaving 4 bases not matched to a gene. The time point here: before trial treatment. This clonotype was found many times. Covering alpha and beta chains, TRAV- and TRBV-specific primers were used for the first-strand cDNA. TCR amplification used roughly 20 PCR cycles, a constant-region primer and a V-primer adapter. Each CDR3 protein is one row after TCRdb ran MiXCR on the reads. The sample holds some 88,000 distinct CDR3 sequences, just under 9.5% seen once.

The chain joins TRBV28 to TRBJ1-1; 11 bases line up with TRBD1. The TCR originated in a male donor with prostate cancer. Sequenced material: PBMCs, taken before treatment. The CDR3 sequence: CASRRTGGFTEAFF. As DNA, the CDR3 is TGTGCCAGCAGACGGACAGGGGGCTTCACTGAAGCTTTCTTT. Using reference TRBV28 and TRBJ1-1 for the parts outside the CDR3, the full variable domain is DVKVTQSSRYLVKRTGEKVFLECVQDMDHENMFWYRQDPGLGLRLIYFSYDVKMKEKGDIPEGYSVSREKKERFSLILESASTNQTSMYLCASRRTGGFTEAFFGQGTRLTVV.